These 23 T cell receptor beta chains were all obtained from the same sample, sequenced in a study of cytomegalovirus exposure and HLA in healthy donors. Sequencing was performed with immunoSEQ multiplex PCR; in TCRdb, only in-frame clones are kept and a portion is missing. The data show about 280,000 clones, with around 89% seen just once and roughly 1% held by the top ten. The source material was PBMCs. All receptors derive from a woman aged 18-35 years in good health and CMV-seronegative.

The count of this clone is one. V usage is TRBV28 and J usage is TRBJ2-7, with 7 bases aligning to TRBD2. V dropped 7 bases and J dropped 0; count of bases not matched to a gene: 9. Per the germline V gene, CDR1 is MDHEN and CDR2 is SYDVKM. The CDR3 has 15 residues. This chain's CDR3 is CASTWGGVSSYEQYF. In nucleotides, the CDR3 is TGTGCCAGCACCTGGGGGGGAGTCAGCTCCTACGAGCAGTACTTC. Combining the CDR3 with reference TRBV28 and TRBJ2-7 gives the whole variable domain DVKVTQSSRYLVKRTGEKVFLECVQDMDHENMFWYRQDPGLGLRLIYFSYDVKMKEKGDIPEGYSVSREKKERFSLILESASTNQTSMYLCASTWGGVSSYEQYFGPGTRLTVT.

This clone occurred a few times. V usage is TRBV5-1 and J usage is TRBJ2-1, with D perhaps matching TRBD1 (6 bases). V was pared by 5 bases and J by 6 bases, with 15 bases between. Germline V gene data show CDR1 as SGHRS and CDR2 as YFSETQ. The CDR3 is 14 residues long. CDR3 in amino acids: CASSYRQAGNEQFF. The DNA for the CDR3 is TGCGCCAGCAGTTACCGACAGGCTGGCAATGAGCAGTTCTTC.

The rearrangement uses TRBV6-1 and TRBJ2-7; D gene ambiguous. The ends were cut back, 1 base at V and 2 bases at J, with 6 bases in the middle. The CDR3 is made up of 13 amino acids. The germline gives CDR1 MNHNS, CDR2 SASEGT. This CDR3 reads CASSEGQAYEQYF. The CDR3 bases are TGTGCCAGCAGTGAAGGACAAGCCTACGAGCAGTACTTC.

The V call is TRBV28, the J call TRBJ2-5; the D is unclear. This CDR3 has 13 residues. V shed 1 base and J shed 3 bases, with 6 bases lying between them. Germline loops: CDR1 MDHEN, CDR2 SYDVKM. Written as DNA, the CDR3 is TGTGCCAGCAGTTTATCCCCCAAAGAGACCCAGTACTTC. Translated: CASSLSPKETQYF. Full variable domain (rest looked up from reference TRBV28 and TRBJ2-5): DVKVTQSSRYLVKRTGEKVFLECVQDMDHENMFWYRQDPGLGLRLIYFSYDVKMKEKGDIPEGYSVSREKKERFSLILESASTNQTSMYLCASSLSPKETQYFGPGTRLLVL.

The V and J genes are TRBV18 and TRBJ2-7; tentative D call: TRBD1 (5 bases). Trimming removed 3 bases at V and 3 bases at J, with 9 bases between. The CDR3 sequence is 13 residues long. Per the germline V gene, CDR1 is KGHSH and CDR2 is LQKENI. CDR3 in amino acids: CASSPTTGYEQYF. CDR3 in DNA: TGTGCCAGCTCACCCACAACAGGCTACGAGCAGTACTTC.

J is TRBJ2-7 and V is TRBV2; 7 nucleotides line up with TRBD2. There are 22 residues in the CDR3. Germline CDR1 and CDR2: SNHLY and FYNNEI. The junction had 28 bases not matched to a gene; V was cut back by 2 bases and J by 3 bases. The CDR3 sequence: CASSERGVIVRRNTERGYEQYF. CDR3 bases: TGTGCCAGCAGTGAACGGGGGGTAATAGTTAGGCGCAACACCGAACGGGGCTACGAGCAGTACTTC.

This rearrangement joins TRBV9 to TRBJ2-1; D might be TRBD1 (6 bases). CDR3 length: 16 amino acids. CDR1 and CDR2 (germline): SGDLS, YYNGEE. V lost 1 base and J 5 bases, leaving 16 bases between the germline ends. The CDR3 is CASSVTAGAIDNEQFF. The DNA of the CDR3 is TGTGCCAGCAGCGTAACGGCAGGGGCGATTGACAATGAGCAGTTCTTC.

J is TRBJ1-2 and V is TRBV10-3; D is undetermined. The CDR3 has 17 residues. The ends were cut back, 0 bases at V and 7 bases at J, with 21 bases in the middle. The germline CDR1 and CDR2 sequences are ENHRY and SYGVKD. The CDR3 nucleotides are TGTGCCATCAGTGAGTCGACTTGGAGGGAAGGGTCGGGTGGCTACACCTTC. This encodes CAISESTWREGSGGYTF.

This clone was detected once. The gene calls are TRBV11-2 and TRBJ2-7; weak D call: TRBD1 (6 bases). Germline loops: CDR1 SGHAT, CDR2 FQNNGV. V lost 4 bases and J lost 5, with 15 bases in between. This CDR3 region has 14 residues. CDR3 nucleotides: TGTGCCAGCAGCTCCCCTGGACAGAGGGACGAGCAGTACTTC. This translates into CASSSPGQRDEQYF.

CDR3 nucleotide sequence: TGTGCCAGCAGCGAAGACTCCGTCACAGATACGCAGTATTTT. Protein sequence: CASSEDSVTDTQYF. V gene TRBV25-1 combines with J gene TRBJ2-3; D gene ambiguous. Germline V gene lookup returns CDR1 MGHDK and CDR2 SYGVNS. Trimming cost V 6 bases and J 2 bases, with 12 bases left between them. The CDR3 consists of 14 residues.

CDR3 in amino acids: CSVDSDRRTDTQYF. CDR3 in DNA: TGCAGCGTTGATAGCGACAGGCGCACAGATACGCAGTATTTT. This chain connects TRBV29-1 to TRBJ2-3, with D possibly being TRBD1 (6 bases). CDR1 is SQVTM, CDR2 ANQGSEA, per germline. The CDR3 consists of 14 residues. Deletions cut 3 bases from V and 1 base from J, with 11 bases between.

The chain has TRBV11-3 and TRBJ2-1; the D gene is possibly TRBD2 (5 bases). V was clipped by 5 bases and J by 4 bases, with 18 bases between them. Germline V lookup: CDR1 SGHNT, CDR2 YENEEA. This CDR3 has 16 residues. CDR3 DNA sequence: TGTGCCAGCAGCCCCCGGGAAGGGCTGAGGTACAATGAGCAGTTCTTC. This gives the protein CASSPREGLRYNEQFF.

The chain uses TRBV9 and TRBJ2-1, with TRBD2 identical over 7 bases. CDR1 and CDR2 (germline): SGDLS, YYNGEE. This CDR3 is built from 14 residues. Trimming removed 1 base from V and 9 bases from J; junction bases left unmatched: 7. Written as DNA, the CDR3 is TGTGCCAGCAGCGTAACCATAGCGGGCCTTGAGCAGTTCTTC. Its protein is CASSVTIAGLEQFF. The full variable domain, rest sourced from reference TRBV9 and TRBJ2-1, is DSGVTQTPKHLITATGQRVTLRCSPRSGDLSVYWYQQSLDQGLQFLIQYYNGEERAKGNILERFSAQQFPDLHSELNLSSLELGDSALYFCASSVTIAGLEQFFGPGTRLTVL.

The chain couples TRBV19 to TRBJ1-6; D might be TRBD1 (5 bases). CDR1 is LNHDA and CDR2 is SQIVND in the germline V gene (reference sequence). V was shortened by 5 bases and J by 7 bases, with 9 bases between the two germline ends. There are 13 residues in the CDR3. CDR3: CASSAAGNSPLHF. In DNA form, the CDR3 reads TGTGCCAGTAGTGCGGCAGGGAATTCACCCCTCCACTTT.

This clone appeared a single time. The chain joins TRBV6-5 to TRBJ2-7; no reliable D call. From germline, CDR1 is MNHEY and CDR2 SVGAGI. There are 11 residues in the CDR3. V gave up 6 bases and J gave up 3 bases, with 6 bases separating them. CDR3 bases: TGTGCCAGCAGGAACATCTACGAGCAGTACTTC. Protein sequence: CASRNIYEQYF.

The V and J genes are TRBV7-3 and TRBJ1-3; 9 bases map to TRBD1. The CDR3 contains 15 residues. Per the germline V gene, CDR1 is SGHTA and CDR2 is FQGTGA. Germline trimming cut 5 bases from V and 3 bases from J; bases unmatched to any gene: 5. The DNA for the CDR3 is TGTGCCAGCAGCGAGGGGACAGGGAATGGAAACACCATATATTTT. Translated, it gives CASSEGTGNGNTIYF.

This clone was seen a few times. V usage is TRBV6-5 and J usage is TRBJ2-1, with TRBD2 matching 11 bases. The V gene end was trimmed by 2 bases and the J gene end by 10 bases; junction bases not matched to a gene: 4. Germline V gene lookup returns CDR1 MNHEY and CDR2 SVGAGI. The CDR3 sequence is 14 residues long. CDR3 coding DNA: TGTGCCAGCAGTTACGAACTAGCGGGAGTGGAGCAGTTCTTC. It yields the protein CASSYELAGVEQFF.

This clone was counted a single time. The rearrangement links TRBV7-9 to TRBJ2-1; 9 nucleotides match TRBD2. V dropped 2 bases and J dropped 3; count of bases not matched to a gene: 11. The CDR3 is 18 amino acids. Germline CDR1 SEHNR, CDR2 FQNEAQ (reference sequence). This chain's CDR3 is CASSLKNLRLADYNEQFF. In DNA form, the CDR3 reads TGTGCCAGCAGCTTAAAAAACCTGCGACTAGCGGACTACAATGAGCAGTTCTTC.

The chain couples TRBV6-6 to TRBJ2-2, with D uncertain. Germline loops: CDR1 MNHNY, CDR2 SVGAGI (reference sequence). The CDR3 loop spans 13 amino acids. V was clipped by 2 bases and J by 3 bases, with 4 bases between them. The CDR3 DNA reads TGTGCCAGCAGTTACCGGGACACCGGGGAGCTGTTTTTT. The encoded protein is CASSYRDTGELFF.

The J gene is TRBJ1-1, the V gene TRBV7-9; D is unclear. Trimming stripped 0 bases from V and 7 bases from J, with 6 bases between. The CDR3 extends over 12 amino acids. CDR1 and CDR2 (germline): SEHNR, FQNEAQ (reference sequence). The CDR3 coding sequence is TGTGCCAGCAGCTTAGCATACGGTGAAGCTTTCTTT. This sequence encodes CASSLAYGEAFF.

V is TRBV4-3 and J is TRBJ2-1, with D possibly matching TRBD2 (6 bases). V lost 5 bases, J lost 0 bases, and 11 bases lay in between. The germline V gene encodes CDR1 LGHNA and CDR2 YSLEER. This CDR3 contains 15 residues. The DNA of the CDR3 is TGCGCCAGCAGCGTCCGGAGGGTCTCCTACAATGAGCAGTTCTTC. This encodes CASSVRRVSYNEQFF.

This clone was detected once. The gene calls are TRBV19 and TRBJ2-1; 7 bases fit TRBD2. The CDR3 covers 15 residues. CDR1 LNHDA and CDR2 SQIVND come from the germline V gene (reference sequence). The junction had 11 bases not matched to a gene; V was cut back by 6 bases and J by 6 bases. The CDR3 region has the DNA TGTGCCAGTAGCCTACCGGGACTACGGATCAATGAGCAGTTCTTC. It specifies CASSLPGLRINEQFF.

V is TRBV28 and J is TRBJ2-7; 7 bases match TRBD1. Germline V gene data show CDR1 as MDHEN and CDR2 as SYDVKM. Germline trimming cut 6 bases from V and 0 bases from J; bases unmatched to any gene: 14. This CDR3 has 17 residues. The CDR3 here is CASSDPGPTGYSYEQYF. The CDR3 nucleotides are TGTGCCAGCAGCGATCCCGGCCCGACAGGGTACTCCTACGAGCAGTACTTC.